This T cell receptor beta chain was sequenced for a study of shared clonotypes between healthy human individuals. Turning to the study itself: Three CD4 naive, three CD4 memory, two CD8 naive and one CD8 memory plate were used per donor.

A deep-level run was used for the assay. Sequencing used immunoSEQ multiplex PCR; TCRdb keeps in-frame clones, though not all of them. The sample records roughly 2 million clones, 95% being singletons. About this clone itself: Its antigen remains unknown.

Germline lookup yields CDR1 MNHEY and CDR2 SVGAGI. This CDR3 has 12 amino acids. V was cut by 2 bases and J by 8 bases, with 9 bases left in between. Regarding the study as a whole: Only blood samples were collected, and tissue repertoires likely differ. Non-shared clonotypes had lower generation probabilities than clonotypes shared by all four sorted-subset donors.

The genes are TRBV6-5 and TRBJ1-2; unclear D gene. The sample comprised naive CD4+ T cells sorted from blood. Described subset: CD45RA+ positively selected. The receptor was derived from a man between 18 and 35 years old in good health. The CDR3 region has the DNA TGTGCCAGCAGTTACGATGGCTGGGGCTACACCTTC. This codes for CASSYDGWGYTF.